Below, one T cell receptor beta chain is given with its context. A few counts support this clone. The clone's antigen remains unknown. The sample holds no much larger clone one base away, and base qualities are not on file. The sample is drawn from a study of cytomegalovirus exposure and HLA in healthy donors (TCRdb year 2017). At the level of the whole study: In an earlier analysis of under 750 of the donors, approximately 260 Gb of sequence data and about 110 million unique TCR beta sequences from 150 million to 200 million T cells were reported. The genetic ancestry cluster associated with self-reported Caucasian donors included roughly 84% of the 398 genotyped donors. A later genetic analysis took genome-wide SNP genotypes for about 65% of the 666 donors and used that subset as a discovery cohort. Five DR-DQ haplotypes were handled as single units for association and clustering because linkage in the cohort was strong. To predict cytomegalovirus infection status, the study brought together high-throughput TCR immunosequencing, statistical association of individual TCRs with disease status, and machine learning. The study aimed to test whether cataloging public T cell receptors could reveal signatures of past pathogen exposure. The number of donors typed differed by locus, with about 629-630 for A, B, C, DRB1 and DQB1, 522 for DQA1, 600 to 610 for DPA1, and 450 to 480 for DPB1. Every repertoire in the discovery cohort had been generated on one and the same sequencing platform. HLA typing covered class I and class II loci at four-digit resolution. In addition to the first cohort of about 650 subjects, a separate validation cohort of 120 different subjects was used. Donor age, sex, ethnicity and CMV serostatus were collected together with the repertoire data. An earlier analysis of several hundred of the donors used high-throughput TCR beta sequencing to judge whether each TCR beta V gene segment behaved as functional or pseudogenic. To study patterns of TCR occurrence, a later analysis re-analyzed previously published TCR beta repertoires from under 750 donors and added high-resolution HLA genotyping. In the later analysis, no new phenotypic data were used to find candidate immune exposures; instead, reliance was placed on TCR beta sequences and their occurrence across donors. Across 398 genotyped donors of the cohort, an average of approximately 240,000 unique TCR beta nucleotide sequences per donor were sequenced, and 15% to 20% of those sequences were non-productive. The study used immunosequencing to profile the T cell repertoires of 670 or so subjects and linked those repertoires to cytomegalovirus serostatus. Approximately 310 gigabases of sequencing data and approximately 93 million unique TCR sequences were included in an early release covering around 650 HLA-typed donors.

In the germline V gene, CDR1 corresponds to SGHRS and CDR2 to YFSETQ. Its CDR3 holds 15 amino acids, cysteine through phenylalanine. Only CDR3 DNA remains: 45 bases, in frame from the first base. V is cut by 1 base and J by 0 bases, and the space between the germline ends is 8 bases. The paper's findings and limits, for the study overall: Correlated functional status among segregating V segments might reflect linkage disequilibrium, but an unknown experimental factor could not be ruled out. The authors suggested that the approach could potentially be extended to other disease states and immunological phenotypes. The presence/absence analyses assumed that sequencing depth was roughly uniform across donors, and that assumption may not be true. The 87-base-pair reads could not distinguish some IMGT-functional V segments, including TRBV6-2 and TRBV6-3, so those segments were excluded. CMV serostatus was the only immune exposure information available for the cohort. In a later analysis, 16,951 TCR beta sequences were associated with specific HLA alleles at a false discovery rate of 0.05. Most CMV-associated TCR beta chains appeared to be HLA-restricted in a later analysis, and the HLA associations seemed to be driven largely by CMV exposure. A total of about 150 TCR beta chains were listed by the study as associated with cytomegalovirus. An association between a missense DCLRE1C variant and V-gene and J-gene trimming of TCR beta chains was found in a later genetic analysis and replicated in an independent cohort. In an earlier analysis of over 550 of the donors, most TCR beta V segments were observed in productive rearrangements about 87% or about 30% of the time, broadly matching IMGT annotations. The sequencing pipeline was judged likely to have produced a cluster of highly shared sequence variants as a technical artifact. In vitro tests confirmed that three of the cytomegalovirus-associated TCR beta chains recognize cytomegalovirus antigens. Several of the top co-occurrence clusters appeared to be linked to parvovirus B19, influenza, CMV and Epstein-Barr virus, according to a later analysis. Strong co-occurrence of HLA alleles, especially DR and DQ, made assigning TCR associations to individual alleles difficult. In a later genetic analysis, fewer N-insertions in productive TCRs were reported among donors in an Asian-associated ancestry cluster than the roughly 700-donor mean. In this cohort, only TCR beta chains were sequenced, and detectable features were limited by the absence of alpha or paired-chain data. In a later analysis, TCR association rates were found to vary across HLA loci, with the most associated TCRs seen for DRB1 alleles and the fewest for HLA-C alleles. Because some donors lacked HLA typing at each locus, the association tests relied only on the typed subset. The classifier was reported to diagnose cytomegalovirus status with high specificity and sensitivity in both the original cohort and the validation cohort. While some public TCRs were present in many individuals, most TCR sequences turned up only very rarely across donors. A further reported finding was that TCR beta sequences accurately predicted the HLA-A and HLA-B alleles for most subjects in the first cohort. In a later analysis, HLA-associated TCR beta chains were found to be more clonally expanded and to have lower generation probabilities than equally common non-associated chains. Seventeen rarely observed V segments, including chromosome 9 orphons, were excluded from the earlier analysis of approximately 600 of the donors because counts were too low.

The cohort consisted of 650 to 700 healthy bone marrow donors. At the time of sampling, all cohort members were nominally healthy, though unrecorded immune exposures were likely present. The donor tested CMV seronegative and was one of the 352 seronegative cohort members. A peripheral blood sample was provided by each donor, and peripheral blood mononuclear cells were used for TCR beta sequencing. The Qiagen DNeasy Blood Extraction Kit was used to extract genomic DNA from the blood cell samples. The library relied on the immunoSEQ multiplex PCR assay. For the multiplex PCR, a mixture combining 60 forward primers for TCR Vbeta segments and 13 reverse primers for TCR Jbeta segments was used. Amplification of the CDR3 region of rearranged TCR beta genes was performed with a multiplex PCR assay on genomic DNA. The Illumina HiSeq System was used to sequence the amplified TCR beta libraries as 87-base-pair reads. The original pipeline was this. A later analysis tallied roughly 76 million unique TCR beta chains across the 666 repertoires, and roughly 11 million of those chains were shared by two or more donors. A nearest-neighbor algorithm error-corrected the raw reads and collapsed the reads into unique sequences, merging closely related sequences to remove PCR and sequencing errors. V, D and J gene segments were assigned by aligning CDR3 sequences to IMGT reference sequences. For a sequence to be retained, a match of at least six nucleotides was required to both a V gene segment and a J gene segment. Rearrangements were classified as productive when the CDR3 lacked stop codons and remained in frame with V and J, and all other rearrangements were classified as non-productive. Following IMGT convention, CDR3 was defined as the stretch from the second conserved V-encoded cysteine up to the conserved J-encoded phenylalanine. The earlier analysis of about 570 of the donors excluded any sequence lacking an unambiguous match to a single V gene segment. An earlier analysis of 587 of the donors called V segments functional above 56.7% productive rearrangements and segregating when the between-donor standard deviation exceeded 5%. A statistical classification framework was built to diagnose cytomegalovirus status from the catalog of TCR beta chain sequences. In a later analysis, TCR nucleotide sequences were compared against IMGT/GENE-DB human TR gene sequences so that V and J genes could be assigned. A later analysis assigned CDR3 sequences and most-parsimonious VDJ recombination scenarios with the TCRdist pipeline. In a later analysis, every TCR beta chain was defined by the combination of its CDR3 amino acid sequence and its V-gene family, and reads without a unique V-gene family were dropped. As a way to deal with suspected cross-contamination and a sequencing artifact, a later analysis dropped approximately 570 nucleotide sequences that were highly shared and had low generation probability. In a later analysis, a clonal expansion index was calculated for each public chain from normalized within-repertoire ranks of inferred template counts. Generation probabilities in a later analysis came from a VDJ recombination model fitted to out-of-frame rearrangements, and those results were checked against IGoR. Hypergeometric tests were used in a later analysis to score TCR-TCR, TCR-HLA and TCR-CMV co-occurrence, with a repertoire-size bias correction applied to the TCR pairs. In a later analysis, false discovery rates were estimated by permuting HLA or CMV assignments 20 times. In a later analysis, co-occurring TCRs were grouped using DBSCAN, with TCRdist sequence similarity added in when clustering inside HLA-allele-positive subsets. Co-occurrence clustering excluded repertoires with fewer than 30,000 or more than 120,000 public chains, plus five with anomalous nucleotide sharing. TCRdb holds this immuneACCESS table with in-frame rearrangements only. Some clones are missing; in checked studies, unresolved V genes explain under half, and the rest has no known cause. From that table come the V and J calls and clone size; the DNA was used to work out D and trimming. Across this sample there are roughly 150,000 clones, with approximately 84% seen only once. Of the sample, around 1% is held by the ten largest clones.

This chain joins TRBV5-1 to TRBJ1-3, with the D gene not confidently named. This sequence originates from a man aged 25-45 years in good health and CMV-seronegative. The material sequenced was PBMCs. The CDR3 corresponds to CASSLSQNSGNTIYF. Here is the DNA: TGCGCCAGCAGCTTGAGCCAAAACTCTGGAAACACCATATATTTT. The variable domain in full, with residues beyond the CDR3 obtained from the reference TRBV5-1 and TRBJ1-3 genes, is KAGVTQTPRYLIKTRGQQVTLSCSPISGHRSVSWYQQTPGQGLQFLFEYFSETQRNKGNFPGRFSGRQFSNSRSEMNVSTLELGDSALYLCASSLSQNSGNTIYFGEGSWLTVV.